This TCR beta chain was sequenced in a study of OX40 agonist ivuxolimab in advanced cancers. Points from the study as a whole: Low clonal expansion, among the lowest seen, marked partial responders at 0.1-3.0 mg/kg.

As concerns this clone: What it binds is unknown.

The repertoire was sequenced with immunoSEQ multiplex PCR; TCRdb's copy has only in-frame clones and lacks some. The sample contains some 19,000 clones, more than 80% of which appear only once. Trimming shortened V by 1 base and J by 3 bases, and 3 bases separated the two germline ends. The CDR3 runs to 13 residues. The germline V gene has CDR1 SNHLY and CDR2 FYNNEI. The rearrangement links TRBV2 to TRBJ1-4; no firm D call. The input for sequencing was CD4+ or CD8+ T cells sorted from blood, taken in a trial of the OX40 agonist ivuxolimab. The origin of this receptor is an adult with an advanced solid tumor such as melanoma, head and neck, liver or kidney cancer. The CDR3 bases are TGTGCCAGCAGTGAAGTGCCTAATGAAAAACTGTTTTTT. It yields the protein CASSEVPNEKLFF.